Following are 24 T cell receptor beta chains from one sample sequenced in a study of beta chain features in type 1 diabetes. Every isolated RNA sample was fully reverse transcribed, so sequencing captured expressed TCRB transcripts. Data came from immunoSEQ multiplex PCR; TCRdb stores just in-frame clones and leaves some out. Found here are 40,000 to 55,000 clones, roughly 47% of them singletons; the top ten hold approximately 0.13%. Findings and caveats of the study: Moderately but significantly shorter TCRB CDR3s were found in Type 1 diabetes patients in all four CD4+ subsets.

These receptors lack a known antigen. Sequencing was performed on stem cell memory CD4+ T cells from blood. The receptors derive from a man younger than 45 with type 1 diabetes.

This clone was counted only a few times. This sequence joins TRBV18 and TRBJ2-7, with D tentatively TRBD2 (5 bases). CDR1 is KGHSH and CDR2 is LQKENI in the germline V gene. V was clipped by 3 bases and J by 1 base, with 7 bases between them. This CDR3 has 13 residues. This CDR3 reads CASSPSGSYEQYF. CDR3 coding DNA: TGTGCCAGCTCACCCTCGGGGTCCTACGAGCAGTACTTC.

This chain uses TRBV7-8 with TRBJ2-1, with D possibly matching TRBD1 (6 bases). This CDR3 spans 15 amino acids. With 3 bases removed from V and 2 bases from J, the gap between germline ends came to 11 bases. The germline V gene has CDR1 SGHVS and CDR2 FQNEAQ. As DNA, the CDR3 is TGTGCCAGCAGCTTCGCCAGGGGTACCTACAATGAGCAGTTCTTC. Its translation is CASSFARGTYNEQFF.

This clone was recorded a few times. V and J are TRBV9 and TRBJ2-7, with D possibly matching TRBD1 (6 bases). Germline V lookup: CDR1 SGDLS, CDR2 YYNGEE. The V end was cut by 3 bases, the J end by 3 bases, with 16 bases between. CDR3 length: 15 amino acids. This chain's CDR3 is CASSGLQGNGYEQYF. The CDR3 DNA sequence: TGTGCCAGCAGCGGCCTACAGGGTAATGGCTACGAGCAGTACTTC. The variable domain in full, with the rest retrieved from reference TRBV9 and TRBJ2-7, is DSGVTQTPKHLITATGQRVTLRCSPRSGDLSVYWYQQSLDQGLQFLIQYYNGEERAKGNILERFSAQQFPDLHSELNLSSLELGDSALYFCASSGLQGNGYEQYFGPGTRLTVT.

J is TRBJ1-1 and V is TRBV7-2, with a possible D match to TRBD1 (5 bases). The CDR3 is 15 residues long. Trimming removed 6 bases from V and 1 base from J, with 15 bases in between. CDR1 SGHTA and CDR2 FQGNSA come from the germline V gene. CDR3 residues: CASRLLGLTNTEAFF. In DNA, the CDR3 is TGTGCCAGCAGGCTCCTGGGGCTAACGAACACTGAAGCTTTCTTT.

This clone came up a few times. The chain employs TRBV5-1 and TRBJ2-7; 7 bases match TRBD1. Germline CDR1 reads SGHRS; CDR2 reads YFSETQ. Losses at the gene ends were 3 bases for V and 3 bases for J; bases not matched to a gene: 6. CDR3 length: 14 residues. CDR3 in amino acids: CASSWRQGGYEQYF. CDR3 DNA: TGCGCCAGCAGCTGGAGACAGGGCGGCTACGAGCAGTACTTC.

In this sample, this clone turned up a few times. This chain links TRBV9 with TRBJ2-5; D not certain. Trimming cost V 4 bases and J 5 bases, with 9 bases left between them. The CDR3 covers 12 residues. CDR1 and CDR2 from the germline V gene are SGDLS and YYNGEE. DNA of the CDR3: TGTGCCAGCAGCCAGGATTGGGAGACCCAGTACTTC. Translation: CASSQDWETQYF.

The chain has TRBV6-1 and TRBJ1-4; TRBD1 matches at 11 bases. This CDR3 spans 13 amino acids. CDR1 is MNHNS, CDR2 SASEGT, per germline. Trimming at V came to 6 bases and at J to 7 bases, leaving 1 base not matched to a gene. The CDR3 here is CASRGTGGEKLFF. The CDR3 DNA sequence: TGTGCCAGCAGGGGGACAGGGGGTGAAAAACTGTTTTTT.

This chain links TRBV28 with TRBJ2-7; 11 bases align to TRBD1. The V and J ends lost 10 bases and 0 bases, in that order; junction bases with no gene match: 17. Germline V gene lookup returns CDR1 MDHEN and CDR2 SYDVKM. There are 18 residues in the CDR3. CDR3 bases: TGTGCCACTTCCTTCGCCGGGACAGGGGGTCTCAGCTCCTACGAGCAGTACTTC. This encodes CATSFAGTGGLSSYEQYF.

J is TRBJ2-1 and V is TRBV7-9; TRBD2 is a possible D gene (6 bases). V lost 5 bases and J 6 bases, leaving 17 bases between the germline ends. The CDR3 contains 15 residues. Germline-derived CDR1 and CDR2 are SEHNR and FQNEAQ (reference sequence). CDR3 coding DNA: TGTGCCAGCAGCAGAGCCTTAGCGGAGACCAATGAGCAGTTCTTC. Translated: CASSRALAETNEQFF.

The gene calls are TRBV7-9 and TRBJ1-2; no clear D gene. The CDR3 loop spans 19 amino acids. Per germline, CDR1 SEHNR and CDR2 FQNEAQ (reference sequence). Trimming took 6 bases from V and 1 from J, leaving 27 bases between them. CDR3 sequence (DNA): TGTGCCAGCAGGGAACGTCGTGGCAGTCGGACTCCGATTAACTATGGCTACACCTTC. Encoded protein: CASRERRGSRTPINYGYTF.

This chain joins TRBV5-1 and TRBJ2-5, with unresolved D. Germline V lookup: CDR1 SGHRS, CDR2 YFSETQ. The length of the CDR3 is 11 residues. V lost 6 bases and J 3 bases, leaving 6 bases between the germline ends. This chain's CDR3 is CASTREETQYF. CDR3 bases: TGCGCCAGCACCCGGGAAGAGACCCAGTACTTC.

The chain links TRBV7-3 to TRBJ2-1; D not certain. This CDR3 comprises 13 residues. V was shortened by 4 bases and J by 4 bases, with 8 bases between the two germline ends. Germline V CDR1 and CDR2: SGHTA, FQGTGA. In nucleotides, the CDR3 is TGTGCCAGCAGCTCTACTACTTACAATGAGCAGTTCTTC. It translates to CASSSTTYNEQFF.

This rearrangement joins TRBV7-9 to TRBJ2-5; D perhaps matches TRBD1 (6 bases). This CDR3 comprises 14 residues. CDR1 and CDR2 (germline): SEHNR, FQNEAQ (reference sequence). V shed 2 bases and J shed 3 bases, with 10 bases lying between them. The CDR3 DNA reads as TGTGCCAGCAGCTTATCGTGGACAGAAGAGACCCAGTACTTC. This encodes CASSLSWTEETQYF. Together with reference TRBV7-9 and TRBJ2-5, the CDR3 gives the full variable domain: DTGVSQNPRHKITKRGQNVTFRCDPISEHNRLYWYRQTLGQGPEFLTYFQNEAQLEKSRLLSDRFSAERPKGSFSTLEIQRTEQGDSAMYLCASSLSWTEETQYFGPGTRLLVL.

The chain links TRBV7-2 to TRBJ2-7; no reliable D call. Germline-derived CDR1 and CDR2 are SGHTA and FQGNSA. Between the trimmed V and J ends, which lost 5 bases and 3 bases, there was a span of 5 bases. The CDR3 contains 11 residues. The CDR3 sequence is CASSQLYEQYF. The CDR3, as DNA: TGTGCCAGCAGCCAACTCTACGAGCAGTACTTC.

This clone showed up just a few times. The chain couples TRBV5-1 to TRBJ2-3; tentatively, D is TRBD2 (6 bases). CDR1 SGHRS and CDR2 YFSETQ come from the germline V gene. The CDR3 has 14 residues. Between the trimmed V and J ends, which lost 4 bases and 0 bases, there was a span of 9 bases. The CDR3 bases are TGCGCCAGCAGCGGGGGGACTAGCACAGATACGCAGTATTTT. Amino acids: CASSGGTSTDTQYF.

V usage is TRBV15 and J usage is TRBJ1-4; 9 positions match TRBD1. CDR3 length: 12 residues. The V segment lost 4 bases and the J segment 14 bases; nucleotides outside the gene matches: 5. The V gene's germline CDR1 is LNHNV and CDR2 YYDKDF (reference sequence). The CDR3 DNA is TGTGCCACCAGCACACCGGGACAGGGTCTGTTTTTT. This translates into CATSTPGQGLFF.

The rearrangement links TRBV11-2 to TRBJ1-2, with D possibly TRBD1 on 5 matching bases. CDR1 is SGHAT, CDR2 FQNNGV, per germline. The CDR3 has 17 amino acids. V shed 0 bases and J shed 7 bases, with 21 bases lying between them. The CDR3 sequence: CASSLDWRGTYSSGYTF. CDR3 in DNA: TGTGCCAGCAGCTTAGACTGGCGAGGGACTTACTCCTCTGGCTACACCTTC. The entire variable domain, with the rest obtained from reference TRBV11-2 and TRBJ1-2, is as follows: EAGVAQSPRYKIIEKRQSVAFWCNPISGHATLYWYQQILGQGPKLLIQFQNNGVVDDSQLPKDRFSAERLKGVDSTLKIQPAKLEDSAVYLCASSLDWRGTYSSGYTFGSGTRLTVV.

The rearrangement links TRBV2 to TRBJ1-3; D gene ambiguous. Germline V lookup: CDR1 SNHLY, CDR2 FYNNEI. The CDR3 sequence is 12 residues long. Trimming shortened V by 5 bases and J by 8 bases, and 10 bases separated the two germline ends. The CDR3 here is CASSPYIHTIYF. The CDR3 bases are TGTGCCAGCAGTCCATACATCCACACCATATATTTT.

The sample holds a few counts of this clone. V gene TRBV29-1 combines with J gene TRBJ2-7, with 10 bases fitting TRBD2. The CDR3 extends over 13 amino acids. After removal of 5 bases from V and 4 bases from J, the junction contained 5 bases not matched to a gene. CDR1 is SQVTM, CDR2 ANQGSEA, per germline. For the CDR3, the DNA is TGCAGCGTTCTCGGAGCGGGAGGGTACGAGCAGTACTTC. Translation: CSVLGAGGYEQYF.

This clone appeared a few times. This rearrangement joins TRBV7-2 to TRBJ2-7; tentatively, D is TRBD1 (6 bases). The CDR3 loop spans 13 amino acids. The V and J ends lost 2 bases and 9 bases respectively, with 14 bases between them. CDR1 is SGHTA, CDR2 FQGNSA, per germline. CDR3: CASSLKGDTAQYF. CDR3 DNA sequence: TGTGCCAGCAGCTTAAAGGGGGACACCGCGCAGTACTTC.

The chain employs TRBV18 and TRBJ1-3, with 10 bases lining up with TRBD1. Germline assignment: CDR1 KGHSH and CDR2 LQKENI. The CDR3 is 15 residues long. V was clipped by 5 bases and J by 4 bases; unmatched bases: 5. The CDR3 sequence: CASSSGQGDGNTIYF. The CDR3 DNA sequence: TGTGCCAGCTCATCAGGACAGGGGGACGGAAACACCATATATTTT.

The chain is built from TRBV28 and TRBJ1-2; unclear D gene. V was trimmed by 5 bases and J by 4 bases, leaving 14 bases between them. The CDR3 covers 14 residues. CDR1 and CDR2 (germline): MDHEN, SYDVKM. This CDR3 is CASSPLLGGYGYTF. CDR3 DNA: TGTGCCAGCAGTCCCCTACTAGGCGGCTATGGCTACACCTTC.

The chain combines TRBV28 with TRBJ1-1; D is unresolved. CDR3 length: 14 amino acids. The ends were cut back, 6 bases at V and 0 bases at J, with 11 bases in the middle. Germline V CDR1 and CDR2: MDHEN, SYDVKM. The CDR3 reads CASSLSFMNTEAFF. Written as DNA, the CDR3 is TGTGCCAGCAGCCTATCGTTCATGAACACTGAAGCTTTCTTT.

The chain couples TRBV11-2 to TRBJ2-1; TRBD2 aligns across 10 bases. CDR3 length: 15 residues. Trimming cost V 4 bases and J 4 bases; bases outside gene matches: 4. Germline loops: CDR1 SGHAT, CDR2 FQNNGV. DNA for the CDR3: TGTGCCAGCAGCTCAAATAGCGGGAGGTACAATGAGCAGTTCTTC. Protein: CASSSNSGRYNEQFF. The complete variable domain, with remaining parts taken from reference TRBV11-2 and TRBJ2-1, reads EAGVAQSPRYKIIEKRQSVAFWCNPISGHATLYWYQQILGQGPKLLIQFQNNGVVDDSQLPKDRFSAERLKGVDSTLKIQPAKLEDSAVYLCASSSNSGRYNEQFFGPGTRLTVL.